This TCR beta chain emerged from a study of immune reconstitution after stem cell transplant in scleroderma (dated by TCRdb to 2017 to 2019). The library was built by means of RT-PCR. TCRdb records Illumina MiSeq as the sequencer. TCRdb redid the processing of the public reads, applying fastp at Q25 and MiXCR, and retained in-frame beta chains. Each entry is one CDR3 protein sequence, shown with its most common DNA and genes. The sample table lists around 6,000 distinct CDR3 sequences, 8% of them with a count of one. The ten most abundant clones make up 10% of the sample. On this clonotype: Its antigen is not yet known. Within one base of it there is no much larger clone, and no base qualities were kept.

The CDR3 covers 13 residues, taking in both the cysteine and the phenylalanine. Just CDR3 DNA is preserved here, 39 bases in frame from base 1. The V end loses 7 bases and the J end loses 3 bases, and a stretch of 11 bases separates them. This chain joins TRBV12-3 or TRBV12-4 to TRBJ2-3, with TRBD2 perhaps the D gene, on 6 matching bases. This specimen was collected before or after autologous hematopoietic stem cell transplantation (not recorded which). The source is a male donor with systemic sclerosis. At the DNA level, the sequence is TGTGCCAGCAATATAGCGGCTACAGATACGCAGTATTTT. This codes for CASNIAATDTQYF.